Listed below are T cell receptor beta chains from one sample, sequenced in a study of T-cell memory formation after mild COVID-19. One entry per CDR3 protein, called by TCRdb with MiXCR from the 5' RACE reads. The sample has fewer than 250,000 distinct CDR3 sequences, around 30% seen once; the top ten hold about an eighth. The sequenced sample was PBMCs or a T cell subset sorted from them (not recorded which). These receptors were collected from an adult woman who had mild COVID-19 (a few samples of this study predate the infection). Cell type and time point are not known. Both conserved end residues are part of each CDR3. A D gene is named only where the DNA matches it firmly. Size values are once, few and many counts, or a class for expanded clones, and some rows have none.

J gene,clone size,D gene,V gene,CDR3 DNA,CDR3 protein
TRBJ2-1,-,TRBD2,TRBV11-2,TGTGCCAGCAGCGCGCCTGGGGAATTAGGACAGCGGGGGGGCTTTGGTGAGCAGTTCTTC,CASSAPGELGQRGGFGEQFF
TRBJ2-3,few,-,TRBV30,TGTGCCTGGATGGGACCGAGCACAGATACGCAGTATTTT,CAWMGPSTDTQYF
TRBJ1-2,-,-,TRBV6-2/TRBV6-3,TGTGCCAGCAGTTGGCGGGGCGGCTGGGACTATGGCTACACCTTC,CASSWRGGWDYGYTF
TRBJ1-6,-,-,TRBV20-1,TGCAGTGCTAGACAGGGCCGGAGCATCTATAATTCACCCCTCCACTTT,CSARQGRSIYNSPLHF
TRBJ2-3,-,TRBD2,TRBV29-1,TGCAGCGTTGAAGTTGCGGGGGGCCAGATGGATACGCAGTATTTT,CSVEVAGGQMDTQYF
TRBJ1-5,-,-,TRBV28,TGTGCCAGCAGTTTATTTGAACGGGAAGGGCCCCAGCATTTT,CASSLFEREGPQHF
TRBJ2-7,-,-,TRBV6-1,TGTGCCAGCAGTGAGTGGTATTACTACGAGCAGTACTTC,CASSEWYYYEQYF
TRBJ2-7,-,TRBD1,TRBV12-3/TRBV12-4,TGTGCCAGCAGCCCTACCGGACAGGCCTACGAGCAGTACTTC,CASSPTGQAYEQYF
TRBJ2-1,few,-,TRBV12-5,TGTGCTAGTGGTTTGGTACCGGGGCTTCCTTCCTACAATGAGCAGTTCTTC,CASGLVPGLPSYNEQFF
TRBJ2-2,-,TRBD2,TRBV7-9,TGTGCCAGCAGCTCCGGACTAGCGGGAGCCGGTTTGGAGCTGTTTTTT,CASSSGLAGAGLELFF
TRBJ2-3,-,-,TRBV11-2,TGTGCCAGCAGAATGCCGGGCCTTAGATCGGGTACGCAGTATTTT,CASRMPGLRSGTQYF
TRBJ2-2,few,-,TRBV7-3,TGTGCCAGCAGCTCCGGAGCCGGGGAGCTGTTTTTT,CASSSGAGELFF
TRBJ2-3,-,TRBD2,TRBV20-1,TGCAGTGCTAGAGATCCGAGGGAGGGGAGCGATACGCAGTATTTT,CSARDPREGSDTQYF
TRBJ2-2,-,TRBD2,TRBV7-9,TGTGCCAGCAGCTTCTTGACTAGCGGGGGCCGAAACACCGGGGAGCTGTTTTTT,CASSFLTSGGRNTGELFF
TRBJ2-2,-,TRBD1,TRBV12-3/TRBV12-4,TGTGCCAGCAGAGGACAGGGCGGCACCGGGGAGCTGTTTTTT,CASRGQGGTGELFF
TRBJ2-3,-,-,TRBV27,TGTGCCAGCAGTTTGGGGGCAAGGTGGGGGGATACGCAGTATTTT,CASSLGARWGDTQYF
TRBJ2-2,-,-,TRBV12-3/TRBV12-4,TGTGCCAGCAGCCTGACGGGGGTTCGGACCGGGGAGCTGTTTTTT,CASSLTGVRTGELFF
TRBJ2-7,many,TRBD2,TRBV7-9,TGTGCCAGCAGCAAAGCCCCGGGACTAGATTTGGGGGAGCAGTACTTC,CASSKAPGLDLGEQYF
TRBJ2-1,-,-,TRBV12-3/TRBV12-4,TGTGCCAGCAGCCCACTTCGAGGGCGAAAGGATGAGCAGTTCTTC,CASSPLRGRKDEQFF
TRBJ2-7,-,TRBD2,TRBV11-1,TGTGCCAGCAGCAGGGAGGGCCGATACGAGCAGTACTTC,CASSREGRYEQYF
TRBJ1-1,-,TRBD1,TRBV24-1,TGTGCCACCAGGAGGACAGGGGACGGCACTGAAGCTTTCTTT,CATRRTGDGTEAFF
TRBJ1-1,-,-,TRBV20-1,TGCAGTGCTAGAGTGCGCAGCCTGAACACTGAAGCTTTCTTT,CSARVRSLNTEAFF
TRBJ2-1,-,TRBD2,TRBV29-1,TGCAGCGTTGAAGGGGGACTAGCGGGCTACAATGAGCAGTTCTTC,CSVEGGLAGYNEQFF
TRBJ1-1,-,-,TRBV11-2,TGTGCCAGCATGTCTTACGCGAACACTGAAGCTTTCTTT,CASMSYANTEAFF
TRBJ2-1,-,-,TRBV9,TGTGCCAGCAGCGTAGTGGGGCCGGGCCCAAGTAGCGATGAGCAGTTCTTC,CASSVVGPGPSSDEQFF
TRBJ2-1,few,-,TRBV12-3/TRBV12-4,TGTGCCAGCAGTCCGGGGGTTAATGAGCAGTTCTTC,CASSPGVNEQFF
TRBJ1-1,-,-,TRBV27,TGTGCCAGCAGTTTCCAGGAGAACACTGAAGCTTTCTTT,CASSFQENTEAFF
TRBJ1-5,-,TRBD1,TRBV9,TGTGCCAGCACCCGGGGGACAGGGGGCGGGAATCAGCCCCAGCATTTT,CASTRGTGGGNQPQHF
TRBJ2-5,-,TRBD2,TRBV5-1,TGCGCCAGCAGCTTCCGACTAGCGGGTTACCAAGAGACCCAGTACTTC,CASSFRLAGYQETQYF
TRBJ1-1,few,-,TRBV2,TGTGCCAGCAGGATGGCTGGGGAAGCTTTCTTT,CASRMAGEAFF
TRBJ2-5,-,TRBD1,TRBV14,TGTGCCAGCAGCCGAAACAGGGGGCAGGAGACCCAGTACTTC,CASSRNRGQETQYF
TRBJ1-6,-,TRBD1,TRBV5-4,TGTGCCAGCAGCCTCCGGGACAGAAATTCATCCCTCCACTTT,CASSLRDRNSSLHF
TRBJ2-3,few,-,TRBV29-1,TGCAGCGTTGAACCTCCAGGAGTTAGCACAGATACGCAGTATTTT,CSVEPPGVSTDTQYF
TRBJ2-3,-,TRBD1,TRBV24-1,TGTGCCACCAGTGACCCGGGGGGACAGGGGTCCTACTTAGATACGCAGTATTTT,CATSDPGGQGSYLDTQYF
TRBJ2-2,few,TRBD2,TRBV4-1,TGCGCCAGCAGCCCCCCGCGCGGGGGGGCGAACACCGGGGAGCTGTTTTTT,CASSPPRGGANTGELFF
TRBJ2-5,few,TRBD1,TRBV15,TGTGCCACCAGCAGAAGTGACAGGGGAGAGCGGACCCAGTACTTC,CATSRSDRGERTQYF
TRBJ1-4,few,TRBD1,TRBV7-2,TGTGCCAGCAGCCCCGGGACAGGGAGTGAAAAACTGTTTTTT,CASSPGTGSEKLFF
TRBJ2-3,-,TRBD2,TRBV2,TGTGCCAGCAGATTACTAGCGGGAGGGGAAAATACGCAGTATTTT,CASRLLAGGENTQYF
TRBJ2-1,-,-,TRBV4-2,TGTGCCAGCAGCCAAGATTCTGAGGCTGTGGTTGGTGTTGAGCAGTTCTTC,CASSQDSEAVVGVEQFF
TRBJ2-6,few,TRBD1,TRBV9,TGTGCCAGCAGCGTGACTAGGGGGGACAGGTTCTTCTCTGGGGCCAACGTCCTGACTTTC,CASSVTRGDRFFSGANVLTF
TRBJ2-2,-,-,TRBV6-4,TGTGCCAGCAGTGACACGAACACCGGGGAGCTGTTTTTT,CASSDTNTGELFF
TRBJ2-5,-,TRBD1,TRBV3-1,TGTGCCAGCAGCTCTGCTATGCTAGGGGGCTTGGAGACCCAGTACTTC,CASSSAMLGGLETQYF
TRBJ2-1,-,-,TRBV6-5,TGTGCCAGCAGTTACTTCGGACAGAACAATGAGCAGTTCTTC,CASSYFGQNNEQFF
TRBJ2-7,few,TRBD2,TRBV5-5,TGTGCCAGCAGTTCGCACCTTGGGGCGGGGGACCAGCAGTACTTC,CASSSHLGAGDQQYF
TRBJ2-6,-,TRBD1,TRBV10-3,TGTGCCATCAGCTCCAGGGGGCGATGGACTGGGGCCAACGTCCTGACTTTC,CAISSRGRWTGANVLTF
TRBJ2-4,many,TRBD1,TRBV5-1,TGCGCCAGCAGCTTGGATGGTACAGGGGGCGGAAACATTCAGTACTTC,CASSLDGTGGGNIQYF
TRBJ1-2,few,-,TRBV12-3/TRBV12-4,TGTGCCAGCAGTTTCGAGACTAATGGCTACACCTTC,CASSFETNGYTF
TRBJ1-2,-,-,TRBV5-1,TGCGCCAGCAGCTTGGGGGACCGGGGGCACTATGGCTACACCTTC,CASSLGDRGHYGYTF
TRBJ2-3,few,-,TRBV12-3/TRBV12-4,TGTGCCAGCAGCACTCTGTGGGGCACAGATACGCAGTATTTT,CASSTLWGTDTQYF
TRBJ1-1,-,-,TRBV4-1,TGCGCCAGCAGCCAAGTTTTGGGCTCCACTGAAGCTTTCTTT,CASSQVLGSTEAFF
TRBJ2-5,few,-,TRBV7-9,TGTGCCAGCAGCTTTCCCCCCCAGTACTTC,CASSFPPQYF
TRBJ1-1,few,-,TRBV7-9,TGTGCCAGCAGCCCCAGCGGTGGCATGAACACTGAAGCTTTCTTT,CASSPSGGMNTEAFF
TRBJ1-1,-,-,TRBV27,TGTGCCAGCAGTCCCTGGGGGGGATGGAACACTGAAGCTTTCTTT,CASSPWGGWNTEAFF
TRBJ2-1,-,-,TRBV18,TGTGCCAGCTCACCAGGGGAGATATTAAAAAATGAGCAGTTCTTC,CASSPGEILKNEQFF
TRBJ1-5,-,-,TRBV20-1,TGCAGTCTTCCCGGGAGTTATAGCAATCAGCCCCAGCATTTT,CSLPGSYSNQPQHF